What follows are 9 T cell receptor beta chains derived from one specimen sequenced in a study of blood T cell repertoires in COVID-19. Profiling relied on immunoSEQ multiplex PCR, and the TCRdb table lists in-frame clones only, not all of them. The table lists approximately 180,000 clones, more than 80% of them singletons, with more than 5% in the top ten. What was sequenced was PBMCs or T cells enriched from blood (not recorded which). The receptors here all came from a man aged 35 to 55 who had recovered from COVID-19.

The gene calls are TRBV20-1 and TRBJ2-5, with D tentatively TRBD1 (6 bases). Trimming pared 3 bases from V and 5 bases from J, leaving 16 bases between. CDR3 length equals 14 residues. Germline lookup yields CDR1 DFQATT and CDR2 SNEGSKA (reference sequence). CDR3 region: CSASPPRGDETQYF. The DNA for the CDR3 is TGCAGTGCTAGTCCCCCCAGGGGAGACGAGACCCAGTACTTC.

The chain links TRBV4-2 to TRBJ1-5, with D hard to call. Germline-derived CDR1 and CDR2 are LGHNA and YNFKEQ. The CDR3 loop spans 16 amino acids. The germline V and J ends were trimmed by 3 bases and 2 bases, with 14 bases remaining between them. The CDR3 sequence is CASSQDPGSGNQPQHF. The CDR3 DNA sequence: TGTGCCAGCAGCCAGGACCCGGGATCAGGCAATCAGCCCCAGCATTTT.

This sequence joins TRBV10-3 and TRBJ2-7, with 8 bases matching TRBD2. Germline-derived CDR1 and CDR2 are ENHRY and SYGVKD. The CDR3 runs 13 residues. J gave up 0 bases and V 5 bases, and 0 bases lay outside the gene matches. The CDR3 spells CAISTSGSYEQYF. The CDR3 DNA is TGTGCCATCAGTACTAGCGGCTCCTACGAGCAGTACTTC.

V gene TRBV7-9 combines with J gene TRBJ1-2, with 8 bases fitting TRBD1. The CDR3 is 13 residues long. The V gene's germline CDR1 is SEHNR and CDR2 FQNEAQ (reference sequence). J lost 8 bases, V lost 5 bases, and 7 bases had no gene match. The CDR3 reads CASSRGQDDGYTF. CDR3 coding DNA: TGTGCCAGCAGCCGGGGACAGGACGACGGCTACACCTTC.

In nucleotides, the CDR3 is TGTGCCAGCAGCTCGCACTCGGACACTGAAGCTTTCTTT. Its protein is CASSSHSDTEAFF. The chain has TRBV9 and TRBJ1-1, with D unresolved. The V end was cut by 4 bases, the J end by 3 bases, with 10 bases between. CDR3 length equals 13 residues. Germline CDR1 is SGDLS and CDR2 is YYNGEE.

The chain combines TRBV29-1 with TRBJ1-5; D uncertain. V was pared by 5 bases and J by 0 bases, with 5 bases between. CDR1 is SQVTM and CDR2 is ANQGSEA in the germline V gene. The CDR3 is 12 amino acids. Here the CDR3 DNA reads TGCAGCGTTAGGAGTAGCAATCAGCCCCAGCATTTT. It is translated as CSVRSSNQPQHF.

The V and J genes are TRBV28 and TRBJ2-2, with unresolved D. The germline V gene has CDR1 MDHEN and CDR2 SYDVKM. There are 13 residues in the CDR3. The V end was cut by 2 bases, the J end by 6 bases, with 7 bases between. In DNA form, the CDR3 reads TGTGCCAGCAGTTTAGCGTTTTCCGGGGAGCTGTTTTTT. Residues: CASSLAFSGELFF.

V usage is TRBV12-3 or TRBV12-4 and J usage is TRBJ2-5, with D possibly TRBD2 on 6 matching bases. Trimming left V 4 bases short and J 5 bases short, with 11 bases between. The CDR3 is 13 residues long. This chain's CDR3 is CASSSGSGETQYF. In nucleotides, the CDR3 is TGTGCCAGCAGTTCAGGTAGCGGTGAGACCCAGTACTTC.

J is TRBJ2-1 and V is TRBV27; D perhaps matches TRBD2 (6 bases). V was trimmed by 2 bases and J by 9 bases, leaving 8 bases between them. Germline V gives CDR1 MNHEY, CDR2 SMNVEV (reference sequence). This CDR3 contains 12 residues. In nucleotides, the CDR3 is TGTGCCAGCAGTTTAAGGAGGGGTGAGCAGTTCTTC. It translates to CASSLRRGEQFF.